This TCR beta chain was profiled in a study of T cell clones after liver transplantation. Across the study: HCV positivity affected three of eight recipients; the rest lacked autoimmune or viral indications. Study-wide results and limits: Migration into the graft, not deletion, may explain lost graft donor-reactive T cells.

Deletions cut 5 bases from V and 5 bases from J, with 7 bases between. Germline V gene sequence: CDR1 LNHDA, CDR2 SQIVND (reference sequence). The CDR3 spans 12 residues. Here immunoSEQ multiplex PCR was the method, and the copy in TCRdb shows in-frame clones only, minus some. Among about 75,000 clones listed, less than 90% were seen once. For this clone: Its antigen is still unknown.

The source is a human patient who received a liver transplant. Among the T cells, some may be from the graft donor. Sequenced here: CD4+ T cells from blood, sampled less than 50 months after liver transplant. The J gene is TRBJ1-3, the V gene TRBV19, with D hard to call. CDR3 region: CASSHQRNTIYF. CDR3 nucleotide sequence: TGTGCCAGTAGTCACCAGAGAAACACCATATATTTT.